Listed below are T cell receptor beta chains from one sample, sequenced in a study of blood T cell repertoires in COVID-19. The table came from immunoSEQ multiplex PCR; TCRdb's copy has only in-frame clones and leaves some out. The sample yields 200,000 to 250,000 clones, nearly 90% seen once. Material: peripheral blood. Every receptor here comes from a woman in her late teens or twenties who had recovered from COVID-19. Each CDR3 is given with its conserved first and last residue. The order of the fields is J gene, clone size, D gene, V gene, CDR3 DNA, CDR3 protein. A D gene is named only where the DNA matches it firmly. Size tells how often a clone was seen (once, few, many) or the class of an expanded clone, and some rows leave it out.

>TRBJ2-3|NA|NA|TRBV7-9
TGTGCCAGCAGTCCGTCCGGAGATACGCAGTATTTT
CASSPSGDTQYF
>TRBJ2-5|few|NA|TRBV18
TGTGCCAGCTCACCTAGGAGAGAAGAGACCCAGTACTTC
CASSPRREETQYF
>TRBJ2-7|many|NA|TRBV20-1
TGCAGTGCTCGGGAGAACTACGAGCAGTACTTC
CSARENYEQYF
>TRBJ2-2|NA|TRBD1|TRBV23-1
TGCGCCAGCGCCGGGACAGAGAACACCGGGGAGCTGTTTTTT
CASAGTENTGELFF
>TRBJ2-7|NA|NA|TRBV5-5
TGTGCCAGCAGCTTGGCCGAGAACTACGAGCAGTACTTC
CASSLAENYEQYF
>TRBJ2-2|few|NA|TRBV4-2
TGTGCCAGCCGCCAGCGAGGGCTCACCGGGGAGCTGTTTTTT
CASRQRGLTGELFF
>TRBJ1-1|NA|NA|TRBV19
TGTGCCAGTAGTTCCGACAGACTGAACACTGAAGCTTTCTTT
CASSSDRLNTEAFF
>TRBJ2-1|NA|TRBD2|TRBV30
TGTGCCTGGAGTGTAATGGCTAGCGGTGAGCAGTTCTTC
CAWSVMASGEQFF
>TRBJ1-1|NA|TRBD1|TRBV19
TGTGCCAGTAGTATGGGACGGGACAGGAGGAACACTGAAGCTTTCTTT
CASSMGRDRRNTEAFF
>TRBJ2-7|NA|NA|TRBV5-6
TGTGCCAGCAGCTCATACACAGAATCCCTCTCCTACGAGCAGTACTTC
CASSSYTESLSYEQYF
>TRBJ1-2|NA|NA|TRBV19
TGTGCCAGTAGTATTTCCGTGAACTATGGCTACACCTTC
CASSISVNYGYTF
>TRBJ2-7|NA|NA|TRBV11-2
TGTGCCAGCAGCTTCTCTAGCCACGAGCAGTACTTC
CASSFSSHEQYF
>TRBJ1-1|NA|TRBD1|TRBV6-2/TRBV6-3
TGTGCCAGCAGCTGGACAGGGGTAGGTGAAGCTTTCTTT
CASSWTGVGEAFF
>TRBJ1-3|NA|NA|TRBV7-9
TGTGCCAGCAGCTCCTCAGGGGCCCGCGGCACCATATATTTT
CASSSSGARGTIYF
>TRBJ2-7|NA|TRBD1|TRBV9
TGTGCCAGCAGCGCTGGTACCGGGACAGTCTACGAGCAGTACTTC
CASSAGTGTVYEQYF
>TRBJ2-1|NA|TRBD1|TRBV11-3
TGTGCCAGCAGCTTAGCATTAACCCCGGGACAGGGGGCTTTCAATGAGCAGTTCTTC
CASSLALTPGQGAFNEQFF